This is a list of T cell receptor beta chains from one sample in a study of cytomegalovirus exposure and HLA in healthy donors. The repertoire was sequenced with immunoSEQ multiplex PCR; TCRdb's copy has only in-frame clones and lacks some. This table holds fewer than 250,000 clones, roughly 89% found once. The sample taken for sequencing was PBMCs. The receptors here all came from a man in his late teens or twenties in good health and CMV-seronegative. The CDR3 runs from the conserved cysteine through the conserved F or W. A D gene is named only where the DNA matches it firmly. Clone sizes are given selectively: once, few, many, or a class where the clone is expanded.

V gene: TRBV7-9; clone size: few; D gene: .; J gene: TRBJ1-2; CDR3 DNA: TGTGCCAGCAGCTCTACCCTAAGACAGTTACAAGGCTACACCTTC; CDR3 protein: CASSSTLRQLQGYTF
V gene: TRBV4-1; clone size: .; D gene: TRBD2; J gene: TRBJ2-1; CDR3 DNA: TGCGCCAGCAGCCGCGGGGGTTACAATGAGCAGTTCTTC; CDR3 protein: CASSRGGYNEQFF
V gene: TRBV7-8; clone size: .; D gene: TRBD2; J gene: TRBJ2-1; CDR3 DNA: TGTGCCAGCAGCCGCGGCGGGGCTAGCGGGAAAAGCTCCTACAATGAGCAGTTCTTC; CDR3 protein: CASSRGGASGKSSYNEQFF
V gene: TRBV27; clone size: .; D gene: .; J gene: TRBJ2-7; CDR3 DNA: TGTGCCAGCAGTTTATTACGGCTGGGCTTGGGCGAGCAGTACTTC; CDR3 protein: CASSLLRLGLGEQYF
V gene: TRBV6-1; clone size: .; D gene: .; J gene: TRBJ1-6; CDR3 DNA: TGTGCCAGCAGTGAAGCTTGGTCGGTTCCAAGACCCCTCCACTTT; CDR3 protein: CASSEAWSVPRPLHF
V gene: TRBV29-1; clone size: .; D gene: TRBD1; J gene: TRBJ1-2; CDR3 DNA: TGCAGCGGGAACTCCGGGACAGACTATGGCTACACCTTC; CDR3 protein: CSGNSGTDYGYTF
V gene: TRBV7-2; clone size: .; D gene: .; J gene: TRBJ2-3; CDR3 DNA: TGTGCCAGCAGCTTAATGGGCAGGGGCACAGATACGCAGTATTTT; CDR3 protein: CASSLMGRGTDTQYF
V gene: TRBV18; clone size: .; D gene: .; J gene: TRBJ1-2; CDR3 DNA: TGTGCCAGCTCACCACCTCGCGGAGAAAACTATGGCTACACCTTC; CDR3 protein: CASSPPRGENYGYTF
V gene: TRBV5-1; clone size: .; D gene: .; J gene: TRBJ2-7; CDR3 DNA: TGCGCCAGCGCTCAAGGGGTCAAGACGTACGAGCAGTACTTC; CDR3 protein: CASAQGVKTYEQYF
V gene: TRBV9; clone size: .; D gene: .; J gene: TRBJ2-2; CDR3 DNA: TGTGCCAGCAGCGGTGGGGGGACTTACAGCCCCGGGGAGCTGTTTTTT; CDR3 protein: CASSGGGTYSPGELFF
V gene: TRBV19; clone size: .; D gene: .; J gene: TRBJ1-5; CDR3 DNA: TGTGCCAGTAGTCTCCTGCCGGCGGGCGCTCAGCCCCAGCATTTT; CDR3 protein: CASSLLPAGAQPQHF
V gene: TRBV5-1; clone size: .; D gene: .; J gene: TRBJ1-2; CDR3 DNA: TGCGCCAGCAGCTTGGCCTCAGGGAACTATGGCTACACCTTC; CDR3 protein: CASSLASGNYGYTF
V gene: TRBV2; clone size: .; D gene: .; J gene: TRBJ2-3; CDR3 DNA: TGTGCCAGCAGTCTAGGTGGGGAGAATGATACGCAGTATTTT; CDR3 protein: CASSLGGENDTQYF
V gene: TRBV2; clone size: .; D gene: TRBD1; J gene: TRBJ2-2; CDR3 DNA: TGTGCCAGCATGGAGGGACAGGGGGCTGTCGGGGAGCTGTTTTTT; CDR3 protein: CASMEGQGAVGELFF
V gene: TRBV27; clone size: .; D gene: .; J gene: TRBJ1-5; CDR3 DNA: TGTGCCAGCAGTTTGGGCAGGCCCTATCAGCCCCAGCATTTT; CDR3 protein: CASSLGRPYQPQHF
V gene: TRBV28; clone size: .; D gene: .; J gene: TRBJ2-3; CDR3 DNA: TGTGCCAGCAGCTCGCGGTCGGGGGATACGCAGTATTTT; CDR3 protein: CASSSRSGDTQYF
V gene: TRBV29-1; clone size: .; D gene: TRBD1; J gene: TRBJ2-7; CDR3 DNA: TGCAGCGTTGAAGATCCCGGGACAGTCGGCATCGAGCAGTACTTC; CDR3 protein: CSVEDPGTVGIEQYF
V gene: TRBV5-4; clone size: .; D gene: TRBD2; J gene: TRBJ2-7; CDR3 DNA: TGTGCCAGCAGTCGTGGACTAGCGGGAGGGAACGAGCAGTACTTC; CDR3 protein: CASSRGLAGGNEQYF
V gene: TRBV2; clone size: .; D gene: TRBD2; J gene: TRBJ2-1; CDR3 DNA: TGTGCCAGCAGTGCCGATGCGGGGGATCCGTTCTTC; CDR3 protein: CASSADAGDPFF
V gene: TRBV5-1; clone size: .; D gene: TRBD2; J gene: TRBJ2-7; CDR3 DNA: TGCGCCAGCAGTCCGCAAGCGGGGGGGACCTCCTACGAGCAGTACTTC; CDR3 protein: CASSPQAGGTSYEQYF
V gene: TRBV23-1; clone size: .; D gene: .; J gene: TRBJ1-2; CDR3 DNA: TGCGCCAGCAGTCAATCGAACAGGGTAACTATTAACTATGGCTACACCTTC; CDR3 protein: CASSQSNRVTINYGYTF
V gene: TRBV4-3; clone size: .; D gene: .; J gene: TRBJ2-7; CDR3 DNA: TGCGCCAGCAGCCAAGAGGGTGGTACAGTCTACGAGCAGTACTTC; CDR3 protein: CASSQEGGTVYEQYF
V gene: TRBV9; clone size: .; D gene: TRBD2; J gene: TRBJ2-1; CDR3 DNA: TGTGCCAGCAGCGTAGTAAGCGGGAGAAATAGCGAGCAGTTCTTC; CDR3 protein: CASSVVSGRNSEQFF
V gene: TRBV9; clone size: .; D gene: TRBD2; J gene: TRBJ2-2; CDR3 DNA: TGTGCCAGCAGCGTAGGCAGCGGGGGTTATGGCGGGGAGCTGTTTTTT; CDR3 protein: CASSVGSGGYGGELFF
V gene: TRBV18; clone size: .; D gene: .; J gene: TRBJ1-5; CDR3 DNA: TGTGCCAGCTCACCAGGCTCCCAGCGCCTAAATCAGCCCCAGCATTTT; CDR3 protein: CASSPGSQRLNQPQHF
V gene: TRBV4-3; clone size: .; D gene: .; J gene: TRBJ1-1; CDR3 DNA: TGCGCCAGCAGCCAAGAAGTTCGGGGCACTGAAGCTTTCTTT; CDR3 protein: CASSQEVRGTEAFF
V gene: TRBV9; clone size: .; D gene: TRBD1; J gene: TRBJ2-7; CDR3 DNA: TGTGCCAGCAGCGTAGGAGGGGGCATCACCTACGAGCAGTACTTC; CDR3 protein: CASSVGGGITYEQYF
V gene: TRBV6-5; clone size: .; D gene: .; J gene: TRBJ2-7; CDR3 DNA: TGTGCCAGCAGGATGGACTCTTACAACGAGCAGTACTTC; CDR3 protein: CASRMDSYNEQYF
V gene: TRBV29-1; clone size: .; D gene: TRBD1; J gene: TRBJ1-1; CDR3 DNA: TGCAGCCTTCCGGGACAGGGGGCGAGGGCTGAAGCTTTCTTT; CDR3 protein: CSLPGQGARAEAFF
V gene: TRBV7-9; clone size: .; D gene: .; J gene: TRBJ1-1; CDR3 DNA: TGTGCCAGCAGCTTATGGAAAGACTCCAACACTGAAGCTTTCTTT; CDR3 protein: CASSLWKDSNTEAFF
V gene: TRBV4-3; clone size: .; D gene: TRBD1; J gene: TRBJ1-4; CDR3 DNA: TGCGCCAGCAGCCTCGAGGGACAGTATAATGAAAAACTGTTTTTT; CDR3 protein: CASSLEGQYNEKLFF
V gene: TRBV11-2; clone size: .; D gene: .; J gene: TRBJ2-7; CDR3 DNA: TGTGCCAGCTTCTATCCCGGGGGATACGAGCAGTACTTC; CDR3 protein: CASFYPGGYEQYF
V gene: TRBV7-9; clone size: few; D gene: .; J gene: TRBJ1-1; CDR3 DNA: TGTGCCAGCAGCTTCAGGGGCGCTGAAGCTTTCTTT; CDR3 protein: CASSFRGAEAFF
V gene: TRBV27; clone size: .; D gene: .; J gene: TRBJ1-6; CDR3 DNA: TGTGCCAGCACCCCTGATTTTCACTATTCACCCCTCCACTTT; CDR3 protein: CASTPDFHYSPLHF
V gene: TRBV6-1; clone size: once; D gene: .; J gene: TRBJ2-7; CDR3 DNA: TGTGCCAGCAGTGAAGACGTCAGGTCCTACGAGCAGTACTTC; CDR3 protein: CASSEDVRSYEQYF
V gene: TRBV5-1; clone size: .; D gene: .; J gene: TRBJ1-1; CDR3 DNA: TGCGCCAGCAGCTTGGGCGACAGGCCAAACACTGAAGCTTTCTTT; CDR3 protein: CASSLGDRPNTEAFF
V gene: TRBV6-5; clone size: .; D gene: .; J gene: TRBJ2-3; CDR3 DNA: TGTGCCACCTCACAGGGTAGCACAGATACGCAGTATTTT; CDR3 protein: CATSQGSTDTQYF
V gene: TRBV5-1; clone size: once; D gene: .; J gene: TRBJ1-2; CDR3 DNA: TGCGCCAGCAGCTTGGCCGGGGGAGAAGGCTACACCTTC; CDR3 protein: CASSLAGGEGYTF
V gene: TRBV5-1; clone size: .; D gene: TRBD2; J gene: TRBJ2-1; CDR3 DNA: TGCGCCAGCACGGGGGGGAGCTCCTACAATGAGCAGTTCTTC; CDR3 protein: CASTGGSSYNEQFF
V gene: TRBV29-1; clone size: few; D gene: TRBD2; J gene: TRBJ2-1; CDR3 DNA: TGCAGCGTTGGCCTCGACAGCGGGAATAAGTTCTTC; CDR3 protein: CSVGLDSGNKFF
V gene: TRBV14; clone size: once; D gene: .; J gene: TRBJ1-1; CDR3 DNA: TGTGCCAGCAGCCAAGATCTTCGAGCTGAAGCTTTCTTT; CDR3 protein: CASSQDLRAEAFF
V gene: TRBV4-1; clone size: .; D gene: .; J gene: TRBJ1-5; CDR3 DNA: TGCGCCAGCAGCCAAGAATTGGGGCAGCAACATCAGCCCCAGCATTTT; CDR3 protein: CASSQELGQQHQPQHF
V gene: TRBV30; clone size: .; D gene: .; J gene: TRBJ1-5; CDR3 DNA: TGTGCCTGGAGTTGGAGCAGCGACAATCAGCCCCAGCATTTT; CDR3 protein: CAWSWSSDNQPQHF
V gene: TRBV19; clone size: once; D gene: .; J gene: TRBJ2-7; CDR3 DNA: TGTGCCAGTAGCCATCCGGGGGGCCACTACGAGCAGTACTTC; CDR3 protein: CASSHPGGHYEQYF
V gene: TRBV5-1; clone size: .; D gene: .; J gene: TRBJ1-4; CDR3 DNA: TGCGCCAGCAGCTTAGGGACATTGGGGGAAAAACTGTTTTTT; CDR3 protein: CASSLGTLGEKLFF
V gene: TRBV9; clone size: .; D gene: TRBD1; J gene: TRBJ1-1; CDR3 DNA: TGTGCCAGCAGCGTAGCAGGGGGCGATGCGACTGAAGCTTTCTTT; CDR3 protein: CASSVAGGDATEAFF
V gene: TRBV6-5; clone size: .; D gene: TRBD2; J gene: TRBJ2-7; CDR3 DNA: TGTGCCAGTAGCGGGAGCTCCTACGAGCAGTACTTC; CDR3 protein: CASSGSSYEQYF
V gene: TRBV5-1; clone size: .; D gene: TRBD2; J gene: TRBJ2-1; CDR3 DNA: TGCGCCAGCAGCCAACGGACTAGGGACGGTGAGCAGTTCTTC; CDR3 protein: CASSQRTRDGEQFF
V gene: TRBV7-9; clone size: .; D gene: .; J gene: TRBJ2-7; CDR3 DNA: TGTGCCAGCAGCTCCCGGGACACCTACGAGCAGTACTTC; CDR3 protein: CASSSRDTYEQYF
V gene: TRBV5-6; clone size: .; D gene: .; J gene: TRBJ1-5; CDR3 DNA: TGTGCCAGCAGCTTGGCACAGGAGGGGTATCAGCCCCAGCATTTT; CDR3 protein: CASSLAQEGYQPQHF
V gene: TRBV4-1; clone size: .; D gene: TRBD1; J gene: TRBJ2-1; CDR3 DNA: TGCGCCAGCAGCCAAGGCTTCGGGACAGGGAAGAATGAGCAGTTCTTC; CDR3 protein: CASSQGFGTGKNEQFF